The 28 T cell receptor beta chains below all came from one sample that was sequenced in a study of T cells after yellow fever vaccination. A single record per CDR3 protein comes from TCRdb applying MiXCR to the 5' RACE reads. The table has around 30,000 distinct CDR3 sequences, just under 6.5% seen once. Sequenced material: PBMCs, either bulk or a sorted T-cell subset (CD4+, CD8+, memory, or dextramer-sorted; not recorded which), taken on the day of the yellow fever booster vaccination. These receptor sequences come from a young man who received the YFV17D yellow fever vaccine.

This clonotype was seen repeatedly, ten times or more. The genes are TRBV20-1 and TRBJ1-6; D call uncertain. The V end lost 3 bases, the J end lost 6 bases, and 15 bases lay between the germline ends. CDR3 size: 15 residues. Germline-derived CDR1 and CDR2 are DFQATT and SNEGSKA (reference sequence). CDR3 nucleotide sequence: TGCAGTGCTAGTCGGCAGACGGTGGGTAATTCACCCCTCCACTTT. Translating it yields CSASRQTVGNSPLHF.

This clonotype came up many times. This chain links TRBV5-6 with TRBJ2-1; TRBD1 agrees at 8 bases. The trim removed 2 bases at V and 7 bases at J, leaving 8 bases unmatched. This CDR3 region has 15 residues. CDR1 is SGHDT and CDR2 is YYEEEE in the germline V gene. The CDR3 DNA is TGTGCCAGCAGCTTTCCGGACAGGGCGGCTAATGAGCAGTTCTTC. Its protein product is CASSFPDRAANEQFF.

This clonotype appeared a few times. The DNA for the CDR3 is TGTGCCAGCAGCGTAGGTCCGGCTAGCGGGAGGGTAGAGACCCAGTACTTC. Its translation is CASSVGPASGRVETQYF. This sequence joins TRBV9 and TRBJ2-5; TRBD2 matches 12 bases. Germline V lookup: CDR1 SGDLS, CDR2 YYNGEE. The CDR3 totals 17 residues. V trimming: 0 bases; J trimming: 4 bases; junction bases outside the gene matches: 7.

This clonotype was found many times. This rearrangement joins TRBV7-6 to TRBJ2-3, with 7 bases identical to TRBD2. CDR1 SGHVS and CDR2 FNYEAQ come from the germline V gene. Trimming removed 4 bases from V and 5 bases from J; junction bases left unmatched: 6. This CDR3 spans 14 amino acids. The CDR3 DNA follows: TGTGCCAGCAGCTATCAGCGGGAAGGAGATACGCAGTATTTT. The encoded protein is CASSYQREGDTQYF.

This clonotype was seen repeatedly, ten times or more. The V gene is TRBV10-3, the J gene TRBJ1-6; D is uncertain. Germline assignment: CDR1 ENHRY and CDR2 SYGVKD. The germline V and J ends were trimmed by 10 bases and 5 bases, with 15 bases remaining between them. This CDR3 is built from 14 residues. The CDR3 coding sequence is TGTGCCACTGGCGTAGCGGGGAATAATTCACCCCTCCACTTT. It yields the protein CATGVAGNNSPLHF.

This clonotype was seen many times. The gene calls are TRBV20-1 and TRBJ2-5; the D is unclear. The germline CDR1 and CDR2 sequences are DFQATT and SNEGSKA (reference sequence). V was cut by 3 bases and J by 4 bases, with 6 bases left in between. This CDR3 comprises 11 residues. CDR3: CSARVLETQYF. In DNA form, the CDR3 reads TGCAGTGCTAGGGTTTTAGAGACCCAGTACTTC.

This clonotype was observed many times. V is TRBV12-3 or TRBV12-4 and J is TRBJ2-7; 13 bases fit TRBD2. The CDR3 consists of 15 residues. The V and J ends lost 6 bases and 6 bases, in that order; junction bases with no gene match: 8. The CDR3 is CASRETSGRRREQYF. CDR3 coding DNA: TGTGCCAGCAGAGAGACTAGCGGGAGGAGGCGCGAGCAGTACTTC.

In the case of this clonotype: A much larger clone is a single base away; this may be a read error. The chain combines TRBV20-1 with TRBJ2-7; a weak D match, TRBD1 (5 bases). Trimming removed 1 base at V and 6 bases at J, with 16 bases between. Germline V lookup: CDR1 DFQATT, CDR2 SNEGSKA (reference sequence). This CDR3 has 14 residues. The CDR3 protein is CSARAAGRFSEQYF. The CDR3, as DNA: TGCAGTGCTAGAGCGGCAGGGCGTTTTTCCGAGCAGTACTTC.

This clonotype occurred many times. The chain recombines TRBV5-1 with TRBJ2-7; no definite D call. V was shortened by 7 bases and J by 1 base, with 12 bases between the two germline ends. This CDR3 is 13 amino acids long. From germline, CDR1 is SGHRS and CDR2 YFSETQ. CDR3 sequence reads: CASANGLSYEQYF. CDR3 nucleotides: TGCGCCAGCGCCAACGGGCTATCCTACGAGCAGTACTTC.

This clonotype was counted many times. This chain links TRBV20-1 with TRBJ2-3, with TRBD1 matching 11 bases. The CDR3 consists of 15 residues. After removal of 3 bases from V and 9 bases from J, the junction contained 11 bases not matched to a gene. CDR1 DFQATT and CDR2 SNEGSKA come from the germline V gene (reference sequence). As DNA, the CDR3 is TGCAGTGCTAGTCAATCTCGGACAGGGGGCATCACGCAGTATTTT. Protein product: CSASQSRTGGITQYF.

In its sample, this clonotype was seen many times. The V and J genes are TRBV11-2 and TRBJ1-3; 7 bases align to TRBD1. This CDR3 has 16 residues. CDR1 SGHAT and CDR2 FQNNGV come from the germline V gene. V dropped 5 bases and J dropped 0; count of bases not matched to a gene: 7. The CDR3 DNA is TGTGCCAGCAGCCCAGGGGGGAAGGGCTCTGGAAACACCATATATTTT. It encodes CASSPGGKGSGNTIYF.

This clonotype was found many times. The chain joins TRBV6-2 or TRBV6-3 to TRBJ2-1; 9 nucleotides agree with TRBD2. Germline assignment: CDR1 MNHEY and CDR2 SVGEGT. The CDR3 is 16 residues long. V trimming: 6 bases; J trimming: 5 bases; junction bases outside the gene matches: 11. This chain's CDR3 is CASRYLGASGNNEQFF. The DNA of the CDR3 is TGTGCCAGCAGATACCTCGGGGCTAGCGGGAACAATGAGCAGTTCTTC.

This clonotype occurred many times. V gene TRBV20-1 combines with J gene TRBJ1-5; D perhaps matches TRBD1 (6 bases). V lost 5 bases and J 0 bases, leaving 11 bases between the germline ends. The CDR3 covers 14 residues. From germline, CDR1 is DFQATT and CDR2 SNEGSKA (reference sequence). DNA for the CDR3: TGCAGTGCTCAGACAGGACCTAGCAATCAGCCCCAGCATTTT. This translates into CSAQTGPSNQPQHF.

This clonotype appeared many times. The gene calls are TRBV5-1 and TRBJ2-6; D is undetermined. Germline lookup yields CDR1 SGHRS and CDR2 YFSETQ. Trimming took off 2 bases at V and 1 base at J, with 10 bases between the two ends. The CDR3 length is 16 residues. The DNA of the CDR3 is TGCGCCAGCAGCTTCCGACCTTCATCTGGGGCCAACGTCCTGACTTTC. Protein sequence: CASSFRPSSGANVLTF.

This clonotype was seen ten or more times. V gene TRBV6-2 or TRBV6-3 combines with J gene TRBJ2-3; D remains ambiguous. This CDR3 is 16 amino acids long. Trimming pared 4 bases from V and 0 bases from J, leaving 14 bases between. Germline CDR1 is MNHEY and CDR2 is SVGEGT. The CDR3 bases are TGTGCCAGCAGTTCAATGGTTAGGTCTAGCACAGATACGCAGTATTTT. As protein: CASSSMVRSSTDTQYF.

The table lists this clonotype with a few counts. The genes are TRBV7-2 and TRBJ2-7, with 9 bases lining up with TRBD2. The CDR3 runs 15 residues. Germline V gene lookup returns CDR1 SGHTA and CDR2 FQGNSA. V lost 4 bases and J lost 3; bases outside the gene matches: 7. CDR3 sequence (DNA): TGTGCCAGCAGCTCCCGTAGCGGGGGTAGCTACGAGCAGTACTTC. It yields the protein CASSSRSGGSYEQYF.

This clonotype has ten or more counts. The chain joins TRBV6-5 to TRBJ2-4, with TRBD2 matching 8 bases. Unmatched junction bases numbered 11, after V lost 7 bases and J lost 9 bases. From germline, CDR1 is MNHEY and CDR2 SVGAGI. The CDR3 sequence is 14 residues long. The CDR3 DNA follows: TGTGCCAGCATTCTGGAGGGAGCGGGAGCCATTCAGTACTTC. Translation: CASILEGAGAIQYF.

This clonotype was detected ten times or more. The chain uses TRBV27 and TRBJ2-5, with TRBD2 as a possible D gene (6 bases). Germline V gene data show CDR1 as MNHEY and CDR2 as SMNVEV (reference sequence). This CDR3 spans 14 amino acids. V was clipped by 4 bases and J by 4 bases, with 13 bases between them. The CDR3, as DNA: TGTGCCAGCAGTTATGAGAGGCGGGGAGAGACCCAGTACTTC. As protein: CASSYERRGETQYF.

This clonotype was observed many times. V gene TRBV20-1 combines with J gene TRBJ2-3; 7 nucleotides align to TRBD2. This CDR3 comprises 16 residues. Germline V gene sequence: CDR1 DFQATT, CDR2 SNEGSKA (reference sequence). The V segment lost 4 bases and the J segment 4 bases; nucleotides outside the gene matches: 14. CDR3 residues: CSAIDLTSTRPDTQYF. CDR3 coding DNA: TGCAGTGCTATCGACCTGACTAGCACGAGACCAGATACGCAGTATTTT.

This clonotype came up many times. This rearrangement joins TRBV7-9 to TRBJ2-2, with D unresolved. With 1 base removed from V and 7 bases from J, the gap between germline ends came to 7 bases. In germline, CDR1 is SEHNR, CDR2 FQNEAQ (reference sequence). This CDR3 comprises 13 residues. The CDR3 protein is CASSLGLNGELFF. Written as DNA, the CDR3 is TGTGCCAGCAGCTTAGGGCTGAACGGGGAGCTGTTTTTT. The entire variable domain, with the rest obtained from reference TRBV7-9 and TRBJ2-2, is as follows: DTGVSQNPRHKITKRGQNVTFRCDPISEHNRLYWYRQTLGQGPEFLTYFQNEAQLEKSRLLSDRFSAERPKGSFSTLEIQRTEQGDSAMYLCASSLGLNGELFFGEGSRLTVL.

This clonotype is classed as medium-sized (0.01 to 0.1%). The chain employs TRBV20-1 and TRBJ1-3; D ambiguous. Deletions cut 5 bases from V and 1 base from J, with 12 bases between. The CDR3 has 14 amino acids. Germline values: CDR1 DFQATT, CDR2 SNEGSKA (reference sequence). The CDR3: CSARVPGSGNTIYF. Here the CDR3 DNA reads TGCAGTGCTCGCGTGCCGGGTTCTGGAAACACCATATATTTT.

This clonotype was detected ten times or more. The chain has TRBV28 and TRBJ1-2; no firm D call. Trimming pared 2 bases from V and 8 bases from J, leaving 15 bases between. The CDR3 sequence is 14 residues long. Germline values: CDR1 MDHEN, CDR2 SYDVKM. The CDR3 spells CASSLINEREGYTF. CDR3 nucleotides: TGTGCCAGCAGTTTAATCAACGAGAGGGAGGGCTACACCTTC.

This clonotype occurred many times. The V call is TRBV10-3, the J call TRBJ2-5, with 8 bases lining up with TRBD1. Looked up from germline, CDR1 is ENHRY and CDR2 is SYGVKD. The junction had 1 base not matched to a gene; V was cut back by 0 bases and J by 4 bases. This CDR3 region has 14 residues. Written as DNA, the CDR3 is TGTGCCATCAGTGAGTCAACAGGGGGAGAGACCCAGTACTTC. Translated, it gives CAISESTGGETQYF.

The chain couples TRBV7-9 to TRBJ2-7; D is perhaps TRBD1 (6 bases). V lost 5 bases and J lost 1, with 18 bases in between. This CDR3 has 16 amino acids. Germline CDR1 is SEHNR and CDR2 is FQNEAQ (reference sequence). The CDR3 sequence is CASSTRDGGASYEQYF. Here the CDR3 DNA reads TGTGCCAGCAGCACGCGAGATGGGGGCGCTTCCTACGAGCAGTACTTC.

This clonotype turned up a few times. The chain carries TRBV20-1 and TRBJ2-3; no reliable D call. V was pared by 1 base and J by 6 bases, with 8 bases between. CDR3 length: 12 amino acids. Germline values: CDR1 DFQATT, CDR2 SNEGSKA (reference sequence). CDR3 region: CSARVQVDTQYF. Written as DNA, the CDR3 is TGCAGTGCTAGAGTCCAAGTTGATACGCAGTATTTT.

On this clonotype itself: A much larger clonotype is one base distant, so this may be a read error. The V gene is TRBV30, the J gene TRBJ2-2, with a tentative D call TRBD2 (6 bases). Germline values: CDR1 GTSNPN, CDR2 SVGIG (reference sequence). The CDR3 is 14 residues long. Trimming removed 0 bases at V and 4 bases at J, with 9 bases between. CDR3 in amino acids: CAWSVLGSTGELFF. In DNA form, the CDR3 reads TGTGCCTGGAGTGTACTCGGGAGCACCGGGGAGCTGTTTTTT.

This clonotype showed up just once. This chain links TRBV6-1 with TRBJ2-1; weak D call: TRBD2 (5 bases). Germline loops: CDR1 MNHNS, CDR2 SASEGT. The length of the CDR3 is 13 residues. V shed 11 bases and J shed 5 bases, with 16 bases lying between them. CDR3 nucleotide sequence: TGTGCCGTGGCCGAGCGGAACCACAATGAGCAGTTCTTC. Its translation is CAVAERNHNEQFF.

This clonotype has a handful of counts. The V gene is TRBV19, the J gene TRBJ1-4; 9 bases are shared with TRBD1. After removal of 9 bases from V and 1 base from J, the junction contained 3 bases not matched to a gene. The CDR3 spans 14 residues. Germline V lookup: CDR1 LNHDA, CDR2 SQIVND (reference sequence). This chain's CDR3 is CASYRGRTNEKLFF. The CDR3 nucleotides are TGTGCCAGCTACAGGGGGCGAACTAATGAAAAACTGTTTTTT.